This TCR beta chain was sequenced in a study of T-cell reconstitution after alpha-beta-depleted transplantation in children. Findings and limits, study-wide: The main origin of T-cell counts and diversity one year after transplant was newly produced T cells. Expanded graft clones numbering several hundred reportedly gave rise to alpha-beta T cells about two months after transplant.

Trimming at V came to 4 bases and at J to 0 bases, leaving 6 bases not matched to a gene. CDR3 size: 16 residues. Germline V gene data show CDR1 as MDHEN and CDR2 as SYDVKM. As it was prepared, the TCRbeta library received unique molecular identifiers. One entry per CDR3 protein results from TCRdb running MiXCR on the PCR reads. The data contain fewer than 700,000 distinct CDR3 sequences, approximately 13% of them seen just once; the ten biggest clones take up 2.2%. The table lists this clonotype with a few counts. The antigen is not known. Sequenced here: PBMCs, mostly from graft donor cells, sampled 360 days after TCRalphabeta/CD19-depleted stem cell transplant. The TCR sequence derives from a male patient under 18 who had a stem cell transplant for acute myeloid leukemia, so the T cells may come from the graft donor. The V and J genes are TRBV28 and TRBJ1-5, with 7 bases aligning to TRBD1. DNA of the CDR3: TGTGCCAGCAGTTCTCCGAACAGGGGTAGCAATCAGCCCCAGCATTTT. This encodes CASSSPNRGSNQPQHF.